The 32 T cell receptor beta chains given below trace back to one sample, sequenced in a study of blood T cell repertoires in COVID-19 (dated by TCRdb to 2018 to 2021). To prepare the library, the immunoSEQ multiplex PCR assay was applied. Here the immuneACCESS table is served through TCRdb, limited to in-frame sequences with V and J called. Missing clones are a known gap in these copies; in checked studies unresolved V genes cover under half, and the rest lacks a known reason. For this sample there are approximately 440,000 clones; around 90% appear just once. The ten largest clones add up to 0.7% of the sample. The sample was PBMCs or T cells enriched from blood (not recorded which). These receptors were obtained from a woman aged 18-29 years who had recovered from COVID-19.

The chain is built from TRBV29-1 and TRBJ1-1, with D possibly being TRBD1 (5 bases). Germline CDR1 and CDR2: SQVTM and ANQGSEA. There are 11 residues in the CDR3. Deletions cut 1 base from V and 5 bases from J, with 5 bases between. The CDR3 coding sequence is TGCAGCGTTGAAGGACAGACTGAAGCTTTCTTT. Translating gives CSVEGQTEAFF. Full variable domain (missing parts from reference TRBV29-1 and TRBJ1-1): SAVISQKPSRDICQRGTSLTIQCQVDSQVTMMFWYRQQPGQSLTLIATANQGSEATYESGFVIDKFPISRPNLTFSTLTVSNMSPEDSSIYLCSVEGQTEAFFGQGTRLTVV.

The chain links TRBV7-2 to TRBJ2-1; 11 bases match TRBD2. Germline trimming cut 9 bases from V and 7 bases from J; bases unmatched to any gene: 5. Germline V gene lookup returns CDR1 SGHTA and CDR2 FQGNSA. CDR3 length: 13 residues. The CDR3 DNA follows: TGTGCCAGTGGGGTAGCGGGGGGGAATGAGCAGTTCTTC. It is translated as CASGVAGGNEQFF. Complete variable domain (other parts from reference TRBV7-2 and TRBJ2-1): GAGVSQSPSNKVTEKGKDVELRCDPISGHTALYWYRQSLGQGLEFLIYFQGNSAPDKSGLPSDRFSAERTGGSVSTLTIQRTQQEDSAVYLCASGVAGGNEQFFGPGTRLTVL.

The chain couples TRBV5-1 to TRBJ2-1, with 13 nucleotides matching TRBD2. The trim removed 4 bases at V and 9 bases at J, leaving 16 bases unmatched. This CDR3 has 18 residues. Germline V gives CDR1 SGHRS, CDR2 YFSETQ. The CDR3 region is CASSRALQLAGGQGEQFF. In nucleotides, the CDR3 is TGCGCCAGCAGCCGTGCATTGCAACTAGCGGGGGGGCAGGGTGAGCAGTTCTTC.

The chain employs TRBV25-1 and TRBJ2-7, with 8 positions matching TRBD2. J gave up 4 bases and V 5 bases, and 4 bases lay outside the gene matches. Germline loops: CDR1 MGHDK, CDR2 SYGVNS. The CDR3 runs 13 residues. CDR3 amino acids: CASSHPGGYEQYF. The CDR3 DNA reads as TGTGCCAGCAGTCATCCGGGGGGGTACGAGCAGTACTTC.

V gene TRBV10-3 combines with J gene TRBJ1-2; TRBD1 might be the D (5 bases). The CDR3 length is 16 residues. Germline values: CDR1 ENHRY, CDR2 SYGVKD. The V gene lost 7 bases and the J gene lost 5 bases, with 23 bases spanning the gap. CDR3: CAITPNPDSGGYGYTF. DNA for the CDR3: TGTGCCATCACCCCAAACCCAGACAGTGGTGGATATGGCTACACCTTC.

This clone was seen only a few times. The J gene is TRBJ2-1, the V gene TRBV5-5; D is perhaps TRBD1 (6 bases). The CDR3 runs to 14 residues. The germline V gene has CDR1 SGHKS and CDR2 YYEKEE (reference sequence). V was clipped by 3 bases and J by 3 bases, with 10 bases between them. The CDR3 sequence: CASSWAGDYNEQFF. The CDR3 region has the DNA TGTGCCAGCAGCTGGGCAGGGGACTACAATGAGCAGTTCTTC.

The chain recombines TRBV24-1 with TRBJ2-3; no reliable D call. The length of the CDR3 is 15 residues. Germline values: CDR1 KGHDR, CDR2 SFDVKD. V lost 9 bases to trimming and J lost 2 bases, with 17 bases between them. For the CDR3, the DNA is TGTGCCACCTCGGATGGGCCATACCCCACAGATACGCAGTATTTT. Translating gives CATSDGPYPTDTQYF.

This chain links TRBV4-2 with TRBJ1-4; TRBD1 might be the D (6 bases). Trimming shortened V by 1 base and J by 8 bases, and 23 bases separated the two germline ends. The CDR3 has 18 residues. Germline V gene lookup returns CDR1 LGHNA and CDR2 YNFKEQ. CDR3 protein: CASSQVRPGDRAREKLFF. CDR3 DNA sequence: TGTGCCAGCAGCCAAGTAAGGCCAGGGGATCGGGCTAGGGAAAAACTGTTTTTT.

This chain joins TRBV12-1 and TRBJ1-1. TRBV12-1 is annotated as a pseudogene. The CDR3 loop spans 16 amino acids. The CDR3 nucleotides read TGTGCCAGCAGCTTTGTCAGGGCCAAGGGAGGCACTGAAGCTTTCTTT. Its protein product is CASSFVRAKGGTEAFF.

The chain carries TRBV20-1 and TRBJ2-7; TRBD1 might be the D (5 bases). This CDR3 is built from 11 residues. V lost 6 bases to trimming and J lost 4 bases, with 10 bases between them. Germline V gene sequence: CDR1 DFQATT, CDR2 SNEGSKA (reference sequence). The CDR3 reads CSAVDRYEQYF. CDR3 nucleotides: TGCAGTGCGGTCGACAGATACGAGCAGTACTTC.

The chain couples TRBV19 to TRBJ1-5; D is uncertain. Germline V gene lookup returns CDR1 LNHDA and CDR2 SQIVND (reference sequence). The V gene lost 3 bases and the J gene lost 5 bases, with 23 bases spanning the gap. This CDR3 has 18 residues. The CDR3: CASSIRGGNGGRDQPQHF. The CDR3, as DNA: TGTGCCAGTAGTATTCGGGGAGGGAATGGCGGTAGGGATCAGCCCCAGCATTTT.

V gene TRBV30 combines with J gene TRBJ1-2, with D possibly matching TRBD1 (5 bases). Looked up from germline, CDR1 is GTSNPN and CDR2 is SVGIG (reference sequence). The CDR3 is 14 residues long. V was cut by 2 bases and J by 5 bases, with 15 bases left in between. The CDR3 sequence: CAWSPVGGTYGYTF. In nucleotides, the CDR3 is TGTGCCTGGAGTCCCGTCGGGGGGACTTATGGCTACACCTTC.

The V gene is TRBV30, the J gene TRBJ1-5; 8 positions agree with TRBD1. Germline trimming cut 4 bases from V and 9 bases from J; bases unmatched to any gene: 5. Germline V lookup: CDR1 GTSNPN, CDR2 SVGIG (reference sequence). This CDR3 has 12 amino acids. DNA for the CDR3: TGTGCCTGGACGACAGGGGAAGGGCCCCAGCATTTT. Its protein product is CAWTTGEGPQHF.

The chain recombines TRBV5-1 with TRBJ1-1, with TRBD1 as a possible D gene (6 bases). The CDR3 covers 14 residues. Per the germline V gene, CDR1 is SGHRS and CDR2 is YFSETQ. V lost 5 bases and J lost 4, with 15 bases in between. The CDR3 loop is CASSEGRGGTEAFF. The CDR3 nucleotides are TGCGCCAGCAGTGAGGGGCGAGGGGGCACTGAAGCTTTCTTT.

V usage is TRBV6-5 and J usage is TRBJ1-6, with unresolved D. The V end lost 2 bases, the J end lost 12 bases, and 17 bases lay between the germline ends. The CDR3 extends over 15 amino acids. Germline-derived CDR1 and CDR2 are MNHEY and SVGAGI. The CDR3 protein is CASSYAGPLEGPLHF. The DNA of the CDR3 is TGTGCCAGCAGTTACGCGGGTCCTTTGGAAGGACCCCTCCACTTT.

This rearrangement joins TRBV27 to TRBJ1-1, with 8 positions matching TRBD1. Germline-derived CDR1 and CDR2 are MNHEY and SMNVEV (reference sequence). This CDR3 contains 14 residues. With V trimmed by 4 bases and J by 4 bases, 5 bases remained unmatched. The CDR3 sequence is CASSSWTGTTEAFF. As DNA, the CDR3 is TGTGCCAGCAGTTCCTGGACAGGGACCACTGAAGCTTTCTTT.

The gene calls are TRBV12-5 and TRBJ1-2; D gene uncertain. Trimming took 5 bases from V and 2 from J, leaving 21 bases between them. The CDR3 consists of 17 residues. The germline CDR1 and CDR2 sequences are LGHNT and FRNRAP. The CDR3 loop is CASGPPRPRERNYGYTF. Here the CDR3 DNA reads TGTGCTAGTGGTCCCCCCCGCCCGAGGGAACGAAACTATGGCTACACCTTC.

With respect to this clone: In the same sample, other DNA sequences code for this CDR3. DNA for the CDR3: TGTGCCAGCTCACCAGGTCGGGATACGCAGTATTTT. Protein product: CASSPGRDTQYF. The rearrangement links TRBV18 to TRBJ2-3; D unclear. Trimming cost V 2 bases and J 6 bases, with 6 bases left between them. Germline V gene data show CDR1 as KGHSH and CDR2 as LQKENI. The CDR3 length is 12 residues.

This clone was seen a single time. J is TRBJ1-6 and V is TRBV28; unclear D gene. CDR3 length: 14 amino acids. Between the trimmed V and J ends, which lost 5 bases and 2 bases, there was a span of 7 bases. Germline V gene sequence: CDR1 MDHEN, CDR2 SYDVKM. The CDR3 spells CASSPPAYNSPLHF. CDR3 DNA sequence: TGTGCCAGCAGTCCCCCAGCCTATAATTCACCCCTCCACTTT.

CDR3 nucleotides: TGTGCCAGCAGTGAAGACAGGGTGTATCTCAATGAGCAGTTCTTC. Translating it yields CASSEDRVYLNEQFF. The V call is TRBV2, the J call TRBJ2-1, with D perhaps matching TRBD1 (6 bases). Germline CDR1 reads SNHLY; CDR2 reads FYNNEI. Trimming shortened V by 1 base and J by 6 bases, and 13 bases separated the two germline ends. This CDR3 spans 15 amino acids. Full variable domain (outside the CDR3, taken from reference TRBV2 and TRBJ2-1): EPEVTQTPSHQVTQMGQEVILRCVPISNHLYFYWYRQILGQKVEFLVSFYNNEISEKSEIFDDQFSVERPDGSNFTLKIRSTKLEDSAMYFCASSEDRVYLNEQFFGPGTRLTVL.

The gene calls are TRBV11-2 and TRBJ2-5; TRBD2 matches at 8 bases. The CDR3 has 15 residues. Losses at the gene ends were 4 bases for V and 5 bases for J; bases not matched to a gene: 9. Germline V lookup: CDR1 SGHAT, CDR2 FQNNGV. CDR3 sequence: CASSSFGGAGETQYF. CDR3 bases: TGTGCCAGCAGCTCCTTCGGGGGGGCCGGGGAGACCCAGTACTTC.

This clone was recorded a few times. The sample has other DNA sequences that encode this CDR3 too. The J gene is TRBJ2-6, the V gene TRBV11-3; 8 nucleotides agree with TRBD2. Germline V gene sequence: CDR1 SGHNT, CDR2 YENEEA. The CDR3 has 15 residues. The trim removed 5 bases at V and 0 bases at J, leaving 0 bases unmatched. DNA for the CDR3: TGTGCCAGCAGCCGGGGGGGCTCTGGGGCCAACGTCCTGACTTTC. Translated: CASSRGGSGANVLTF.

In its sample, this clone was seen a few times. In DNA form, the CDR3 reads TGTGCCAGCAGGACAGGGAGTCTTCGTCTGGGCCAGCCCCAGCATTTT. Translating it yields CASRTGSLRLGQPQHF. The chain recombines TRBV21-1 with TRBJ1-5; TRBD1 was called by the table and not checked on the DNA. TRBV21-1 is noted as a pseudogene. The CDR3 has 16 amino acids.

The chain recombines TRBV12-5 with TRBJ1-1; maybe TRBD1 (5 bases). CDR3 size: 13 residues. Germline values: CDR1 LGHNT, CDR2 FRNRAP. V lost 1 base and J lost 5, with 8 bases in between. The CDR3 nucleotides are TGTGCTAGTGGTTTGGGGGGCGTGACTGAAGCTTTCTTT. It is translated as CASGLGGVTEAFF.

The chain employs TRBV9 and TRBJ1-1; TRBD1 matches at 10 bases. The germline V gene has CDR1 SGDLS and CDR2 YYNGEE. The CDR3 sequence is 15 residues long. J was trimmed by 8 bases and V by 0 bases; bases with no gene match: 7. CDR3 nucleotides: TGTGCCAGCAGCGTAGGTGGAGGGACAGGGGAAGAAGCTTTCTTT. Translation: CASSVGGGTGEEAFF. The whole variable domain, remainder taken from reference TRBV9 and TRBJ1-1, is DSGVTQTPKHLITATGQRVTLRCSPRSGDLSVYWYQQSLDQGLQFLIQYYNGEERAKGNILERFSAQQFPDLHSELNLSSLELGDSALYFCASSVGGGTGEEAFFGQGTRLTVV.

The chain is built from TRBV5-5 and TRBJ2-1; 9 bases match TRBD1. The V gene end was trimmed by 0 bases and the J gene end by 13 bases; junction bases not matched to a gene: 11. The CDR3 extends over 15 amino acids. CDR1 is SGHKS and CDR2 is YYEKEE in the germline V gene (reference sequence). As DNA, the CDR3 is TGTGCCAGCAGCTTGGGTAGCACGAGGACAGGGGATCAGTTCTTC. It translates to CASSLGSTRTGDQFF.

The rearrangement links TRBV19 to TRBJ1-1; possibly TRBD1 for D (6 bases). V lost 7 bases and J 5 bases, leaving 11 bases between the germline ends. The CDR3 is 12 amino acids. Germline loops: CDR1 LNHDA, CDR2 SQIVND (reference sequence). The CDR3 DNA follows: TGTGCCAGTACCACAGGGAGAACTGAAGCTTTCTTT. It specifies CASTTGRTEAFF.

The chain links TRBV3-1 (or the pseudogene TRBV3-2) to TRBJ2-7; TRBD2 matches 9 bases. In germline, CDR1 is LGHDT, CDR2 YNNKEL (reference sequence). The V segment lost 4 bases and the J segment 2 bases; nucleotides outside the gene matches: 9. The CDR3 is 16 residues long. This chain's CDR3 is CASSPPPQRGAYEQYF. The CDR3 nucleotides read TGTGCCAGCAGCCCTCCACCCCAGCGGGGGGCCTACGAGCAGTACTTC.

CDR3 DNA sequence: TGTGCCAGCAGCCTTGGGAGGGCGTCCTACAATGAGCAGTTCTTC. Amino acids: CASSLGRASYNEQFF. The chain couples TRBV7-2 to TRBJ2-1, with 7 bases matching TRBD2. Germline lookup yields CDR1 SGHTA and CDR2 FQGNSA. The CDR3 length is 15 residues. Germline trimming cut 5 bases from V and 1 base from J; bases unmatched to any gene: 5.

The chain has TRBV5-1 and TRBJ1-1; 8 bases are shared with TRBD1. Per germline, CDR1 SGHRS and CDR2 YFSETQ. The CDR3 is 13 amino acids. Losses at the gene ends were 7 bases for V and 3 bases for J; bases not matched to a gene: 5. The CDR3 region is CASRQGRDTEAFF. The CDR3 DNA reads as TGCGCCAGCCGACAGGGGCGGGACACTGAAGCTTTCTTT.

V and J are TRBV3-1 (or the pseudogene TRBV3-2) and TRBJ1-1; the D gene is possibly TRBD1 (5 bases). Germline assignment: CDR1 LGHDT and CDR2 YNNKEL (reference sequence). V was shortened by 1 base and J by 10 bases, with 10 bases between the two germline ends. CDR3 length: 12 residues. Here the CDR3 DNA reads TGTGCCAGCAGCCAAGTGTCCGGGGGAGCTTTCTTT. It codes for CASSQVSGGAFF.

The rearrangement uses TRBV7-3 and TRBJ2-3; 8 bases agree with TRBD2. Germline CDR1 and CDR2: SGHTA and FQGTGA. This CDR3 region has 15 residues. Trimming cost V 5 bases and J 11 bases; bases outside gene matches: 15. The CDR3 DNA is TGTGCCAGCAGCCCCCAGGCGGGGGGCCTTTCGGGGCAGTATTTT. Protein product: CASSPQAGGLSGQYF.